These 8 T cell receptor beta chains came from one sample sequenced in a study of cytomegalovirus exposure and HLA in healthy donors. Use of 60 Vbeta and 13 Jbeta primers characterized the PCR. The method was immunoSEQ multiplex PCR; TCRdb's version includes in-frame clones alone and lacks a portion of them. The sample carries over 150,000 clones, roughly nine tenths recorded once. Specimen: PBMCs. The receptor source for this set is a girl younger than two in good health and CMV-seronegative.

The chain recombines TRBV30 with TRBJ1-5, with unresolved D. V was pared by 2 bases and J by 4 bases, with 18 bases between. Germline CDR1 reads GTSNPN; CDR2 reads SVGIG (reference sequence). The CDR3 length is 16 residues. Here the CDR3 DNA reads TGTGCCTGGAGTACCCCGCGACGGGGAGAAAATCAGCCCCAGCATTTT. As protein: CAWSTPRRGENQPQHF.

The gene calls are TRBV6-5 and TRBJ1-1; maybe TRBD1 (5 bases). V lost 5 bases and J 7 bases, leaving 11 bases between the germline ends. CDR3 length: 12 residues. Germline CDR1 and CDR2: MNHEY and SVGAGI. CDR3 DNA sequence: TGTGCCAGCAGTCCCCCCCAGGGTGAAGCTTTCTTT. Translated, it gives CASSPPQGEAFF.

This clone came up once. V is TRBV7-9 and J is TRBJ2-1; the D is unclear. The CDR3 contains 15 residues. Germline assignment: CDR1 SEHNR and CDR2 FQNEAQ (reference sequence). The ends were cut back, 5 bases at V and 0 bases at J, with 11 bases in the middle. The CDR3 DNA reads TGTGCCAGCAGCCGCCCCGCTAACTCCTACAATGAGCAGTTCTTC. Protein: CASSRPANSYNEQFF.

The rearrangement uses TRBV5-1 and TRBJ1-5; 7 nucleotides line up with TRBD1. Unmatched junction bases numbered 3, after V lost 2 bases and J lost 4 bases. Germline V gene sequence: CDR1 SGHRS, CDR2 YFSETQ. CDR3 length: 14 residues. The CDR3 spells CASSLQGPNQPQHF. CDR3 nucleotide sequence: TGCGCCAGCAGCTTACAGGGGCCAAATCAGCCCCAGCATTTT.

The V gene is TRBV7-2, the J gene TRBJ2-1, with D possibly matching TRBD2 (6 bases). Per the germline V gene, CDR1 is SGHTA and CDR2 is FQGNSA. The CDR3 is made up of 15 amino acids. V lost 1 base, J lost 2 bases, and 9 bases lay in between. The CDR3 sequence is CASSLVAAPYNEQFF. CDR3 DNA sequence: TGTGCCAGCAGCTTAGTAGCGGCCCCCTACAATGAGCAGTTCTTC.

The gene calls are TRBV7-9 and TRBJ1-1; no reliable D call. The CDR3 has 11 amino acids. The V end lost 5 bases, the J end lost 6 bases, and 7 bases lay between the germline ends. Germline CDR1 reads SEHNR; CDR2 reads FQNEAQ (reference sequence). CDR3 sequence: CASSPPPEAFF. The CDR3 nucleotides read TGTGCCAGCAGCCCCCCTCCTGAAGCTTTCTTT.

The rearrangement links TRBV6-1 to TRBJ1-1; TRBD1 aligns across 8 bases. Trimming at V came to 6 bases and at J to 5 bases, leaving 11 bases not matched to a gene. There are 15 residues in the CDR3. Germline CDR1 and CDR2: MNHNS and SASEGT. The CDR3 sequence: CASRVQDRGGTEAFF. CDR3 nucleotides: TGTGCCAGCAGGGTTCAAGACAGGGGAGGGACTGAAGCTTTCTTT.

This clone was found a few times. V gene TRBV14 combines with J gene TRBJ2-3; 7 bases align to TRBD2. The ends lost 1 base at V and 8 bases at J; junction bases unmatched: 3. The CDR3 spans 13 residues. Germline values: CDR1 SGHDN, CDR2 FVKESK. The CDR3 sequence: CASSQAPGGTQYF. The CDR3 DNA reads as TGTGCCAGCAGCCAAGCTCCGGGAGGTACGCAGTATTTT.